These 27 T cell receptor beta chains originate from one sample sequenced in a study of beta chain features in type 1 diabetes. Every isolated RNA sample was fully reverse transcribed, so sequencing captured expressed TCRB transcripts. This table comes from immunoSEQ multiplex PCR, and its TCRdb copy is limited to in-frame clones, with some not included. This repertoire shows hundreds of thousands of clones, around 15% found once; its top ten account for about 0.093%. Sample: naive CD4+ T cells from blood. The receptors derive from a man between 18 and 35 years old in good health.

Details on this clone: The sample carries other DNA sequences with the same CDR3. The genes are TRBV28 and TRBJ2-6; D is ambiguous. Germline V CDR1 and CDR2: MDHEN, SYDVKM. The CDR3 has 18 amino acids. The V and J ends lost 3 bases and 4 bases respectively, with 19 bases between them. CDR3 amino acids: CASSFEWQSPSGANVLTF. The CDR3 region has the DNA TGTGCCAGCAGTTTCGAGTGGCAGTCCCCATCAGGGGCCAACGTCCTGACTTTC.

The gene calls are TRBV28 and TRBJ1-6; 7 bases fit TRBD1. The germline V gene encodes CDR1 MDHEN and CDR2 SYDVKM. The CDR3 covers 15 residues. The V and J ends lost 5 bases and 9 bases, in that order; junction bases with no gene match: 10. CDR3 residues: CASSDMDRKSSPLHF. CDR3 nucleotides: TGTGCCAGCAGTGACATGGACAGGAAGTCTTCACCCCTCCACTTT.

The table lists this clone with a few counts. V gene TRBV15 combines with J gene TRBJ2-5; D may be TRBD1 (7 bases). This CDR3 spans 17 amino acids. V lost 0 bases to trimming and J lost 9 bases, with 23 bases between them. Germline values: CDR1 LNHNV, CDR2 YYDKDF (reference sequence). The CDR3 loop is CATSREHRGDARGAQYF. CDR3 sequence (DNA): TGTGCCACCAGCAGAGAACACCGCGGGGATGCCAGGGGGGCCCAGTACTTC.

The CDR3 here is CASSFPGGRAKNIQYF. The DNA for the CDR3 is TGTGCCAGTAGTTTCCCAGGGGGCCGGGCCAAAAACATTCAGTACTTC. V is TRBV19 and J is TRBJ2-4, with 8 bases identical to TRBD1. The CDR3 spans 16 residues. Germline CDR1 is LNHDA and CDR2 is SQIVND (reference sequence). V shed 5 bases and J 1 base; nucleotides not matched to a gene: 7.

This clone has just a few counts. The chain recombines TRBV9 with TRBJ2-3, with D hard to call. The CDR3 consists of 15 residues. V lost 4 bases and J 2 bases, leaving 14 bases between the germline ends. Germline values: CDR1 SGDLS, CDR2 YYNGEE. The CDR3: CASSPRHYYTDTQYF. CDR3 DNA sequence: TGTGCCAGCAGCCCCCGACATTATTACACAGATACGCAGTATTTT.

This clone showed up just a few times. The CDR3 sequence: CASSHQNRRLNYGYTF. CDR3 sequence (DNA): TGTGCCAGCAGCCATCAGAACAGGCGCCTTAACTATGGCTACACCTTC. V gene TRBV14 combines with J gene TRBJ1-2, with D possibly TRBD1 on 5 matching bases. Germline CDR1 SGHDN, CDR2 FVKESK. Between the trimmed V and J ends, which lost 3 bases and 1 base, there was a span of 15 bases. CDR3 length: 16 residues.

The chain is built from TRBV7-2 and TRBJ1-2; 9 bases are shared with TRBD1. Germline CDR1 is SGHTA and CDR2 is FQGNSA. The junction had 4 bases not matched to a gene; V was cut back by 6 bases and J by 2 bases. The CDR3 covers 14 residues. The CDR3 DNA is TGTGCCAGCAGTCCGACAGGGGGGAACTATGGCTACACCTTC. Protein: CASSPTGGNYGYTF.

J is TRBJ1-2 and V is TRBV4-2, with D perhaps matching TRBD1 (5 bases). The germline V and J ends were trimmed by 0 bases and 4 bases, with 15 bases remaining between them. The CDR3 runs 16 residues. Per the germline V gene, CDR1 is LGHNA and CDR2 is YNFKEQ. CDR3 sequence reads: CASSQERAGSFYGYTF. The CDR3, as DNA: TGTGCCAGCAGCCAAGAAAGGGCAGGGAGTTTCTATGGCTACACCTTC.

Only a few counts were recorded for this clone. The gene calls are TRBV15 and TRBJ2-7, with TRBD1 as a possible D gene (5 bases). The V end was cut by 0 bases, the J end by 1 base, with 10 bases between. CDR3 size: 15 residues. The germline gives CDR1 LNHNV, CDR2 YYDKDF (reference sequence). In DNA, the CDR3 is TGTGCCACCAGCAGAGATCGACAGCAATCCTACGAGCAGTACTTC. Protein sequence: CATSRDRQQSYEQYF. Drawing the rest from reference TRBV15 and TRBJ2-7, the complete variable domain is DAMVIQNPRYQVTQFGKPVTLSCSQTLNHNVMYWYQQKSSQAPKLLFHYYDKDFNNEADTPDNFQSRRPNTSFCFLDIRSPGLGDTAMYLCATSRDRQQSYEQYFGPGTRLTVT.

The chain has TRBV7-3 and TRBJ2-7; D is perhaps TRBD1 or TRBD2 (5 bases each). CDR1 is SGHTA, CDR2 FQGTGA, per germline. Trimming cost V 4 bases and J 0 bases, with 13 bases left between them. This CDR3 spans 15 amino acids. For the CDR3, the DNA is TGTGCCAGCAGCTCCGGGACGTCCGGCTCCTACGAGCAGTACTTC. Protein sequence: CASSSGTSGSYEQYF.

Written as DNA, the CDR3 is TGTGCCAGCAGAGAACAGGGGGTAGACTATGGCTACACCTTC. It translates to CASREQGVDYGYTF. The chain employs TRBV6-5 and TRBJ1-2; TRBD1 matches 8 bases. Trimming at V came to 6 bases and at J to 3 bases, leaving 6 bases not matched to a gene. The CDR3 covers 14 residues. Germline-derived CDR1 and CDR2 are MNHEY and SVGAGI.

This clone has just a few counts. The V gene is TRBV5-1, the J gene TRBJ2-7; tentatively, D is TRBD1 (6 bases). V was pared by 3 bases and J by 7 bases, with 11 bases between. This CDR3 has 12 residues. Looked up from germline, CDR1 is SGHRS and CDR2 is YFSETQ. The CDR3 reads CASSWGPREQYF. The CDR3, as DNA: TGCGCCAGCAGCTGGGGGCCCCGGGAGCAGTACTTC.

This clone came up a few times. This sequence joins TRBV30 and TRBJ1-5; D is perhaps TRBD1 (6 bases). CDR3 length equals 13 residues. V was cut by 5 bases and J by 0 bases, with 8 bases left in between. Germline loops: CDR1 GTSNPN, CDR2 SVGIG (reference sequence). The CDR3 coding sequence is TGTGCCTGGGGACAGAATAGCAATCAGCCCCAGCATTTT. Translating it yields CAWGQNSNQPQHF.

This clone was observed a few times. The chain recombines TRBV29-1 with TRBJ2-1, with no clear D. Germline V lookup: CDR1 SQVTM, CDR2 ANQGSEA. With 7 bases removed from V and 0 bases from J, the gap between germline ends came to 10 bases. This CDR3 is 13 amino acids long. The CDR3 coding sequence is TGCAGCGCCAGGCAGGACTCCTACAATGAGCAGTTCTTC. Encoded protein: CSARQDSYNEQFF.

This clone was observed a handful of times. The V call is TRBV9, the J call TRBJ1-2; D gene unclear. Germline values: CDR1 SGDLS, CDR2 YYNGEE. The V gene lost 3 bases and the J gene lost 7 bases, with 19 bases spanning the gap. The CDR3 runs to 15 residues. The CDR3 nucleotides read TGTGCCAGCAGCGCTACGGCGACCCTGGTACCTGGCTACACCTTC. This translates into CASSATATLVPGYTF.

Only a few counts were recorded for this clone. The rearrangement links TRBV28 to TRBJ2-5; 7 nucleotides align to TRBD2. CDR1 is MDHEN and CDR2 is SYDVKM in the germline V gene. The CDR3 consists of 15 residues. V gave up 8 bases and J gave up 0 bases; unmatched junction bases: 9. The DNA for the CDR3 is TGTGCCAGCGGAACTAGCGTTCCGTACCAAGAGACCCAGTACTTC. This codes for CASGTSVPYQETQYF.

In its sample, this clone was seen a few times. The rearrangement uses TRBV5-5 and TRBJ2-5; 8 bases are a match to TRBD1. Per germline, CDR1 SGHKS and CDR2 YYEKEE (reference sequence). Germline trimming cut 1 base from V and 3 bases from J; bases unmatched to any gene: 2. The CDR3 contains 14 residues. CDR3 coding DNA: TGTGCCAGCAGCTTGAGACAGGGGAAAGAGACCCAGTACTTC. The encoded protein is CASSLRQGKETQYF.

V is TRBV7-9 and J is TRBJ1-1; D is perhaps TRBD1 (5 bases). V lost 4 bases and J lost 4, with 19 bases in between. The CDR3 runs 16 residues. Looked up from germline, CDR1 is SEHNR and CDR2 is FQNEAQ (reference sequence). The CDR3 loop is CASSYLGTRLGTEAFF. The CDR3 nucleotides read TGTGCCAGCAGCTACCTCGGGACCCGTCTGGGCACTGAAGCTTTCTTT.

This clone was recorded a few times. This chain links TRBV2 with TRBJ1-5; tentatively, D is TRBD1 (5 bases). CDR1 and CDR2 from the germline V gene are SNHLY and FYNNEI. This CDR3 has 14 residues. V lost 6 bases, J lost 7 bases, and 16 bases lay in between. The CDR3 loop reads CASRTQGDGQPQHF. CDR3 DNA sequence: TGTGCCAGCAGAACCCAGGGAGATGGCCAGCCCCAGCATTTT.

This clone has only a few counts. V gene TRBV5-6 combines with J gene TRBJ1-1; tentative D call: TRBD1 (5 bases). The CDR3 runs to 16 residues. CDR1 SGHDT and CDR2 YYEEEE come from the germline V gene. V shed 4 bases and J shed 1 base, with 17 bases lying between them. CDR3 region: CASSPGWGMANTEAFF. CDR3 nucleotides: TGTGCCAGCAGCCCCGGGTGGGGGATGGCGAACACTGAAGCTTTCTTT. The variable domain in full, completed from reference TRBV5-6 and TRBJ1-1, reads DAGVTQSPTHLIKTRGQQVTLRCSPKSGHDTVSWYQQALGQGPQFIFQYYEEEERQRGNFPDRFSGHQFPNYSSELNVNALLLGDSALYLCASSPGWGMANTEAFFGQGTRLTVV.

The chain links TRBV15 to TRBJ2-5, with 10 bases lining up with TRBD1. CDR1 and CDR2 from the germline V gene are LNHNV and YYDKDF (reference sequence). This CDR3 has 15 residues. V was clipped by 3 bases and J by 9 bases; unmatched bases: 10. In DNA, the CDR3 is TGTGCCACCAGCAGGGAGAGACAGGGGGCCGAGGCCCAGTACTTC. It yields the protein CATSRERQGAEAQYF. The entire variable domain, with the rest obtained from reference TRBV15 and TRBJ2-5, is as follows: DAMVIQNPRYQVTQFGKPVTLSCSQTLNHNVMYWYQQKSSQAPKLLFHYYDKDFNNEADTPDNFQSRRPNTSFCFLDIRSPGLGDTAMYLCATSRERQGAEAQYFGPGTRLLVL.

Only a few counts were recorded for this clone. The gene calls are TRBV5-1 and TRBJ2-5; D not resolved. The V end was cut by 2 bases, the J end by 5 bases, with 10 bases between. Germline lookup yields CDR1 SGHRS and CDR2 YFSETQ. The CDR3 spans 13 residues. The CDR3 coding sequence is TGCGCCAGCAGCTTAGACTGGCTTGAGACCCAGTACTTC. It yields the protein CASSLDWLETQYF.

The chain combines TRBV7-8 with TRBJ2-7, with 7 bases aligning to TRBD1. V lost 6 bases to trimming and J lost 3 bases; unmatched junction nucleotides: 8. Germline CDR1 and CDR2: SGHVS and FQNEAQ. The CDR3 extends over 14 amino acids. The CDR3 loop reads CASRSTGTVYEQYF. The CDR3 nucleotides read TGTGCCAGCAGATCTACCGGGACAGTCTACGAGCAGTACTTC. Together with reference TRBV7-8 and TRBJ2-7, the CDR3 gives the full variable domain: GAGVSQSPRYKVAKRGQDVALRCDPISGHVSLFWYQQALGQGPEFLTYFQNEAQLDKSGLPSDRFFAERPEGSVSTLKIQRTQQEDSAVYLCASRSTGTVYEQYFGPGTRLTVT.

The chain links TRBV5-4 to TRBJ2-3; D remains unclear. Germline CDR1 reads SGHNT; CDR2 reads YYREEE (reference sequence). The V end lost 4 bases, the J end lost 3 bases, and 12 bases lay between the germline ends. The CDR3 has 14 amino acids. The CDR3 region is CASSPPGRTDTQYF. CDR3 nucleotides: TGTGCCAGCAGCCCCCCTGGAAGGACAGATACGCAGTATTTT.

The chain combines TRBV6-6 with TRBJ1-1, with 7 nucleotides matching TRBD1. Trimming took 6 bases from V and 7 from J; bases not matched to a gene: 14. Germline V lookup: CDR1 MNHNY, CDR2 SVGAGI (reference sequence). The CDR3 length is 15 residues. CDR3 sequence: CASSRDSQGVNEAFF. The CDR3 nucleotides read TGTGCCAGCAGCCGGGACAGCCAGGGGGTGAATGAAGCTTTCTTT.

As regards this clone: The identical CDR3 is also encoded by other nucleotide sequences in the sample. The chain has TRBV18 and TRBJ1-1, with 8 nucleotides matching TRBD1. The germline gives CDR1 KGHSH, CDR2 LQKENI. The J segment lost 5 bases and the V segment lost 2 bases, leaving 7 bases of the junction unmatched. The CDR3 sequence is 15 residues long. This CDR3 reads CASSPRQGTETEAFF. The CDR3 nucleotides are TGTGCCAGCTCACCAAGACAGGGGACCGAGACTGAAGCTTTCTTT.

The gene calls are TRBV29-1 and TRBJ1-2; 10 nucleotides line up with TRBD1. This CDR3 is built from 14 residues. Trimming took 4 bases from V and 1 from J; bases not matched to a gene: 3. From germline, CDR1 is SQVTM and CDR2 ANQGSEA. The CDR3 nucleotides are TGCAGCGTTGGGACAGGGGGAGTTAACTATGGCTACACCTTC. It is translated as CSVGTGGVNYGYTF.